The clone carrying this T cell receptor beta chain was found many times. Its specificity is not known. Sorting recovered naive CD8 T cells on a CD8+CD4-CCR7+CD45RA+ profile. This sample is drawn from a study of molecular identifiers for immune sequencing clone quantification. In the study overall: Replicates split RNA from approximately 22,000 or 94,000 naive CD8 cells five ways, and the researchers sequenced four portions.

CDR3 length: 12 amino acids. V dropped 6 bases and J dropped 5; count of bases not matched to a gene: 2. TCRdb used MiXCR to reprocess the PCR reads, holding one entry per CDR3 protein. The table includes approximately 550,000 distinct CDR3 sequences, over 20% detected once. Broader study findings: Effector cells kept over 99% of their molecules in clones above 20 RNA copies, while naive cells kept under 1% there.

Sequenced material: naive CD8+ T cells from blood, with Jurkat cell RNA spiked in. Stated subset: FACS-sorted CD8+CD4-CCR7+CD45RA+ naive T cells. This receptor was identified in a human donor in good health. Some libraries in this study had Jurkat cell RNA spiked in. This chain joins TRBV12-3 or TRBV12-4 and TRBJ2-5; TRBD1 matches at 8 bases. This CDR3 is CASRGQGETQYF. The CDR3 bases are TGTGCCAGCAGAGGACAGGGTGAGACCCAGTACTTC.